This TCR beta chain originates from a study of cytomegalovirus exposure and HLA in healthy donors (TCRdb year 2017). A note on the overall study: An earlier analysis of about 560 of the donors reported 276 Gb of sequence data and 95 million to 120 million unique TCR beta sequences obtained from 150 million to 200 million T cells. Across 398 genotyped donors of the cohort, an average of roughly 200,000 unique TCR beta nucleotide sequences per donor were sequenced, and 15% to 20% of those sequences were non-productive. Genome-wide SNP genotypes for about three fifths of the roughly 700 donors were used in a later genetic analysis, which treated that subset as a discovery cohort. Among the roughly 400 genotyped donors, approximately 81% belonged to the genetic ancestry cluster associated with self-reported Caucasian donors. Typing coverage varied by locus: about 620-640 donors for A, B, C, DRB1 and DQB1; under 550 for DQA1; over 600 for DPA1; some 470 for DPB1. Both class I and class II loci were covered by HLA typing, at four-digit resolution. Because of strong linkage in the cohort, a few DR-DQ haplotypes were treated as single units for association and clustering. The study used immunosequencing to profile the T cell repertoires of approximately 630 subjects and linked those repertoires to cytomegalovirus serostatus. An earlier analysis of fewer than 750 of the donors used high-throughput TCR beta sequencing to judge whether each TCR beta V gene segment behaved as functional or pseudogenic. To predict cytomegalovirus infection status, the study brought together high-throughput TCR immunosequencing, statistical association of individual TCRs with disease status, and machine learning. A later analysis re-examined previously published TCR beta repertoires from roughly 720 donors and added high-resolution HLA genotyping to investigate patterns of TCR occurrence. Alongside the repertoire data, information on donor age, sex, ethnicity and CMV serostatus was compiled. The study aimed to test whether signatures of past pathogen exposure could be identified by cataloging public T cell receptors. Along with the approximately 650-subject first cohort, a separate validation cohort of over a hundred different subjects was used. Every repertoire in the discovery cohort had been generated on one and the same sequencing platform. About 300 gigabases of sequencing data and approximately 92 million unique TCR sequences made up an early release that covered nearly 650 HLA-typed donors. Rather than using new phenotypic data, the later analysis identified candidate immune exposures from TCR beta sequences and from how often those sequences occurred across donors.

In total, 500 to 700 healthy bone marrow donors made up the cohort. At the time of sampling, all cohort members were nominally healthy, though unrecorded immune exposures were likely present. The donor was CMV seropositive and belonged to the group of over 250 seropositive cohort members. A peripheral blood sample was collected from each donor, and TCR beta sequencing was performed on peripheral blood mononuclear cells. The Qiagen DNeasy Blood Extraction Kit was used to extract genomic DNA from the blood cell samples. On this clone itself: What this receptor recognizes is not known. No much larger clone exists at a distance of one base, and base qualities are not known.

Its CDR3 holds 15 amino acids, cysteine through phenylalanine. Of all the DNA, just the CDR3 is kept, 45 bases in frame from base 1. CDR1 is given as WSHSY and CDR2 as SAAADI, both from the germline V gene. Here V drops 6 bases and J drops 2 bases, and the junction holds 8 bases not matched to any gene. Library preparation used the immunoSEQ multiplex PCR assay. A mixture of 60 forward primers for TCR Vbeta segments and 13 reverse primers for TCR Jbeta segments was used in the multiplex PCR. The CDR3 region of rearranged TCR beta genes was amplified from genomic DNA by a multiplex PCR assay. Amplified TCR beta libraries were sequenced as 87-base-pair reads on the Illumina HiSeq System. As for how the authors treated the data: A later analysis counted 65 million to 90 million unique TCR beta chains across the 670 or so repertoires, and some 11 million of these chains were shared by at least two donors. Raw reads were error-corrected and collapsed into unique sequences by a nearest-neighbor algorithm in which closely related sequences were merged to remove PCR and sequencing errors. V, D and J gene segments were assigned by aligning CDR3 sequences to IMGT reference sequences. Each retained sequence needed at least a six-nucleotide match to both a V gene segment and a J gene segment. Rearrangements were called productive when the CDR3 lacked stop codons and stayed in frame with V and J; all others were non-productive. CDR3 was defined by IMGT convention, running from the second conserved V-encoded cysteine to the conserved J-encoded phenylalanine. In an earlier analysis of around 540 of the donors, sequences lacking an unambiguous match to a single V gene segment were excluded. In an earlier analysis of some 590 of the donors, a V segment was called functional when productive rearrangements were above 56.7%, and segregating when the standard deviation between donors exceeded 5%. A statistical classification framework was built for diagnosing cytomegalovirus status from the catalog of TCR beta chain sequences. In a later analysis, V and J genes were assigned by comparing TCR nucleotide sequences against IMGT/GENE-DB human TR gene sequences. A later analysis assigned CDR3 sequences and most-parsimonious VDJ recombination scenarios with the TCRdist pipeline. In a later analysis, each TCR beta chain was defined by its CDR3 amino acid sequence together with its V-gene family, and reads without a unique V-gene family were excluded. To address suspected cross-contamination and a sequencing artifact, a later analysis removed a few hundred highly shared, low-generation-probability nucleotide sequences. In a later analysis, a clonal expansion index was calculated for each public chain from normalized within-repertoire ranks of inferred template counts. In a later analysis, generation probabilities were computed using a VDJ recombination model fitted to out-of-frame rearrangements, and the results were checked against IGoR. In a later analysis, hypergeometric tests were used to score TCR-TCR, TCR-HLA and TCR-CMV co-occurrence, with a repertoire-size bias correction applied to TCR pairs. False discovery rates were estimated in a later analysis by permuting HLA or CMV assignments 20 times. In a later analysis, co-occurring TCRs were grouped using DBSCAN, with TCRdist sequence similarity added in when clustering inside HLA-allele-positive subsets. Repertoires with fewer than 30,000 or more than 120,000 public chains, plus five repertoires with anomalous nucleotide sharing, were excluded from co-occurrence clustering. TCRdb provides this immuneACCESS table in a form limited to in-frame rearrangements. Some clones are lacking; in checked studies, under half of them reflect an unresolved V gene, and why the rest are absent is not known. D and trimming were read from the DNA, whereas the V and J calls and clone size are those reported in that table. The sample includes approximately 170,000 clones, with about 75% observed a single time. The top ten constitute roughly 7.3% of the sample.

Study-level results and caveats: A few of the identified cytomegalovirus-associated TCR beta chains were confirmed in vitro to be specific for cytomegalovirus antigens. Because HLA typing was missing for some donors at each locus, association tests included only the typed subset. For the cohort, immune exposure information was limited to CMV serostatus. Compared with equally common non-associated chains, HLA-associated TCR beta chains in a later analysis were more clonally expanded and had lower generation probabilities. In the study, 150 to 200 TCR beta chains were listed as associated with cytomegalovirus. A later genetic analysis reported fewer N-insertions in productive TCRs among donors in an Asian-associated ancestry cluster than the roughly 620-donor mean. In an earlier analysis of 587 of the donors, most TCR beta V segments were observed in productive rearrangements about 87% or about 30% of the time, broadly matching IMGT annotations. Because counts were too low, roughly 17 rarely observed V segments, including chromosome 9 orphons, were left out of the earlier analysis of a few hundred of the donors. In a later analysis, the rate of TCR association differed among HLA loci, with DRB1 alleles having the most associated TCRs and HLA-C alleles having the fewest. Because the 87-base-pair reads could not distinguish some IMGT-functional V segments, including TRBV6-2 and TRBV6-3, those segments were excluded. When HLA alleles, especially DR and DQ, strongly co-occurred, TCR associations were difficult to assign to individual alleles. The cohort was sequenced for TCR beta chains only, and without alpha or paired-chain data the features that could be detected were limited. The presence/absence analyses assumed that sequencing depth was roughly uniform across donors, and that assumption may not be true. Several of the top co-occurrence clusters appeared to be linked to parvovirus B19, influenza, CMV and Epstein-Barr virus, according to a later analysis. Most TCR sequences were observed very rarely across donors, whereas some public TCRs were present in many individuals. Linkage disequilibrium might explain the correlated functional status among segregating V segments, but an unknown experimental factor could not be excluded. An association between a missense DCLRE1C variant and V-gene and J-gene trimming of TCR beta chains was found in a later genetic analysis and replicated in an independent cohort. A cluster of highly shared sequence variants was judged likely to be a technical artifact of the sequencing pipeline. A later analysis found that most CMV-associated TCR beta chains appeared HLA-restricted, with HLA associations seemingly driven largely by CMV exposure. A later analysis associated roughly 17,000 TCR beta sequences with specific HLA alleles at a false discovery rate of 0.05. According to the authors, the approach could potentially be generalized to other disease states and immunological phenotypes. A further reported finding was that TCR beta sequences accurately predicted the HLA-A and HLA-B alleles for most subjects in the first cohort. The classifier was reported to diagnose cytomegalovirus status with high specificity and sensitivity in both the original and validation cohorts.

Rearrangement joined TRBV10-2 to TRBJ2-7; a stretch of 9 junction bases matches TRBD1. This TCR came from a male donor in good health and CMV-seropositive. Material for sequencing was PBMCs. The nucleotides are TGCGCCAGCAGACTGCCGGGACAGGGTGCCTACGAGCAGTACTTC. This gives the protein CASRLPGQGAYEQYF.